This T cell receptor (beta chain) was sequenced in a study of OX40 agonist ivuxolimab in advanced cancers. Study overall: Of mixed ages from 23 to 79 and averaging about 56 years, the group was around 78% male.

The CDR3 is made up of 14 amino acids. Trimming stripped 6 bases from V and 8 bases from J, with 14 bases between. CDR1 and CDR2 from the germline V gene are LNHDA and SQIVND (reference sequence). Enrollment shut out patients with autoimmune disease history or systemic immunosuppression. A word on this clone: Its matching antigen is unknown.

The assay was immunoSEQ multiplex PCR, and TCRdb's table has in-frame clones only and misses some. Among under 100,000 clones listed, roughly 90% were seen once. Overall study findings and caveats: Expanded clones tended on average to be more numerous among CD8+ T cells than CD4+.

Material: CD4+ or CD8+ T cells sorted from blood, obtained in a trial of the OX40 agonist ivuxolimab. The clonotype originates from an adult with an advanced solid tumor such as melanoma, head and neck, liver or kidney cancer. This chain uses TRBV19 with TRBJ1-6, with D possibly matching TRBD1 (6 bases). DNA for the CDR3: TGTGCCAGTAGCTTTCAGGGGAGGGATTCACCCCTCCACTTT. Translating gives CASSFQGRDSPLHF.